The 3 T cell receptor beta chains below were found in one sample sequenced in a study of OX40 agonist ivuxolimab in advanced cancers. Assay: immunoSEQ multiplex PCR; the TCRdb copy retains only in-frame clones and omits some. This table holds about 68,000 clones, 85% to 95% found once. The specimen was CD4+ or CD8+ T cells sorted from blood, collected in a trial of the OX40 agonist ivuxolimab. Source of these receptors: an adult with an advanced solid tumor such as melanoma, head and neck, liver or kidney cancer.

The chain combines TRBV27 with TRBJ2-7; perhaps TRBD1 as D (5 bases). The CDR3 runs 14 residues. Trimming pared 2 bases from V and 4 bases from J, leaving 12 bases between. Germline V gives CDR1 MNHEY, CDR2 SMNVEV (reference sequence). The CDR3 loop reads CASSLMQGSYEQYF. For the CDR3, the DNA is TGTGCCAGCAGTTTAATGCAGGGTAGTTACGAGCAGTACTTC.

This rearrangement joins TRBV11-2 to TRBJ2-5; D remains unclear. The J call may be mistaken, given a closer DNA end match to TRBJ2-7. CDR1 is SGHAT, CDR2 FQNNGV, per germline. CDR3 length: 12 residues. CDR3 sequence reads: CASSQTYYEQYF. The CDR3 nucleotides are TGTGCCAGCAGCCAGACCTACTACGAGCAGTACTTC.

V is TRBV28 and J is TRBJ2-7, with unresolved D. The CDR3 spans 15 residues. CDR1 is MDHEN and CDR2 is SYDVKM in the germline V gene. V lost 4 bases and J 0 bases, leaving 13 bases between the germline ends. The CDR3 region is CASSSIADSSYEQYF. CDR3 bases: TGTGCCAGCAGTTCCATAGCCGATAGCTCCTACGAGCAGTACTTC.